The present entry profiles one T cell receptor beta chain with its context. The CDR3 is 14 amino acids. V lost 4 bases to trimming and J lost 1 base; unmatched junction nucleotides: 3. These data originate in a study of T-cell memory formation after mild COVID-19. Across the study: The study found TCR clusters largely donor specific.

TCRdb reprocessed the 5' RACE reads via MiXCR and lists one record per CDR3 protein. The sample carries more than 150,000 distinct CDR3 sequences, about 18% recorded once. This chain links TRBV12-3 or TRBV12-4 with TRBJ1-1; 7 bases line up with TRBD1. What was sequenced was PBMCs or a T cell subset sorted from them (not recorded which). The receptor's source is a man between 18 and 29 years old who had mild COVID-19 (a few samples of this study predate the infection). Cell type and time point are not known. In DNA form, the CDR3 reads TGTGCCAGCAGTTCCGGGACAGCGAACACTGAAGCTTTCTTT. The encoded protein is CASSSGTANTEAFF.